This is a list of T cell receptor beta chains from one sample in a study of T cell changes during pregnancy in multiple sclerosis. Sequencing was performed with immunoSEQ multiplex PCR; in TCRdb, only in-frame clones are kept and a portion is missing. The table has tens of thousands of clones, 85% to 95% seen once; the top ten hold 3.9%. Sample: CD8+ T cells from peripheral blood mononuclear cells, taken after pregnancy. The receptors here all came from a female donor with multiple sclerosis, enrolled in a pregnancy study. The CDR3 runs from the conserved cysteine through the conserved F or W. Each record gives: CDR3 DNA, CDR3 protein, clone size, V gene, J gene, D gene. The D gene is left open where the match is weak. Clone sizes are given selectively: once, few, many, or a class where the clone is expanded.

TGTGCCAGTAGTGCCTCCATGGGACAGGGATCTAGGGAGCAGTACTTC	CASSASMGQGSREQYF	NA	TRBV19	TRBJ2-7	TRBD1
TGTGCCAGCAGCTTAGTCATTAGCAGAGTGGACTTC	CASSLVISRVDF	NA	TRBV11-2	TRBJ2-7	NA
TGTGCCAGCAGCCCCGGGACAGGGGGCAATCAGCCCCAGCATTTT	CASSPGTGGNQPQHF	NA	TRBV6-5	TRBJ1-5	TRBD1
TGTGCCAGCAGCTTAGCCCCGGGGACAGGGGAGTTGGGCTACACCTTC	CASSLAPGTGELGYTF	NA	TRBV7-9	TRBJ1-2	TRBD1
TGTGCCAGCAGTTACGGGGGGAGGCAGTTCTTC	CASSYGGRQFF	NA	TRBV6-5	TRBJ2-1	NA
TGTGCCAGCAGCGTTACCGGGGAGAACACTGAAGCTTTCTTT	CASSVTGENTEAFF	NA	TRBV9	TRBJ1-1	NA
TGTGCCAGCAGCTTAGTTCTAGCGGGAGGGTCAGATACGCAGTATTTT	CASSLVLAGGSDTQYF	NA	TRBV11-2	TRBJ2-3	TRBD2
TGCGCCAGCAGCCCAGACAGGGGGCAGGGTAATGAAAAACTGTTTTTT	CASSPDRGQGNEKLFF	once	TRBV5-1	TRBJ1-4	TRBD1
TGTGCCAGCAGCTTGGTAGGGGAAGAAATGGATGGCTACACCTTC	CASSLVGEEMDGYTF	few	TRBV5-8	TRBJ1-2	NA
TGTGCCTGGTCCGTAGCGGGAGTGGCAGATACGCAGTATTTT	CAWSVAGVADTQYF	NA	TRBV30	TRBJ2-3	TRBD2
TGTGCCTGGAGTGAGGGACAGGGGGGCGATGAGCAGTTCTTC	CAWSEGQGGDEQFF	NA	TRBV30	TRBJ2-1	TRBD1
TGTGCCAGCAGCTCAACCAGGGGGCCGAACACCGGGGAGCTGTTTTTT	CASSSTRGPNTGELFF	NA	TRBV13	TRBJ2-2	TRBD1
TGTGCCAGCGATCCCTCGGACCCACGGGGCATTCAGTACTTC	CASDPSDPRGIQYF	NA	TRBV28	TRBJ2-4	NA
TGTGCCAGCAGTGAAGTCACAGGGGTGTATCAGCCCCAGCATTTT	CASSEVTGVYQPQHF	NA	TRBV6-1	TRBJ1-5	TRBD1
TGTGCCAGCGAGCGGGAGAGCGCAGATACGCAGTATTTT	CASERESADTQYF	few	TRBV6-1	TRBJ2-3	TRBD2
TGTGCCAGCAGTTACGGCAGGGTTTCCTACGAGCAGTACTTC	CASSYGRVSYEQYF	NA	TRBV6-5	TRBJ2-7	NA
TGTGCCAGCAGTGAATCGTCTAGCGGCCCAGATACGCAGTATTTT	CASSESSSGPDTQYF	NA	TRBV6-1	TRBJ2-3	TRBD2
TGTGCCAGCAGCGATGGGGGGTGGCAAGAGACCCAGTACTTC	CASSDGGWQETQYF	NA	TRBV7-9	TRBJ2-5	NA
TGTGCCAGCAGTGCCGACAGGGGTAGTAATCAGCCCCAGCATTTT	CASSADRGSNQPQHF	once	TRBV27	TRBJ1-5	TRBD1
TGCGCCAGCAGCCCTCTAGCGGGGAGGAGAGAGACCCAGTACTTC	CASSPLAGRRETQYF	NA	TRBV5-1	TRBJ2-5	TRBD2
TGTGCCAGCGGGACAGGGCCATCTAACTATGGCTACACCTTC	CASGTGPSNYGYTF	NA	TRBV7-6	TRBJ1-2	TRBD1
TGTGCCAGCAGCTCCGACAAACCCTCCTATAATTCACCCCTCCACTTT	CASSSDKPSYNSPLHF	NA	TRBV14	TRBJ1-6	NA
TGTGCCAGCAGTCCCCCCGGAAATAGCGGGAGACCCAACACCGGGGAGCTGTTTTTT	CASSPPGNSGRPNTGELFF	NA	TRBV28	TRBJ2-2	TRBD2
TGTGCCAGCAGCCAGATGGGACAGGGCAGGAACGAGCAGTACTTC	CASSQMGQGRNEQYF	NA	TRBV5-4	TRBJ2-7	TRBD1
TGTGCCAGCAGTGAAGCAGGAGTTTACGAGCAGTACTTC	CASSEAGVYEQYF	NA	TRBV2	TRBJ2-7	NA
TGTGCCAGCAGCCCGCGGACAGGGGGCTTTCACAATGAGCAGTTCTTC	CASSPRTGGFHNEQFF	NA	TRBV7-3	TRBJ2-1	TRBD1
TGTGCCAGCAGCGCCAGTTACAATGAGCAGTTCTTC	CASSASYNEQFF	NA	TRBV9	TRBJ2-1	NA
TGCGCCAGCAGCCTTACTAGCGGGAGGGACAGCTCCTACAATGAGCAGTTCTTC	CASSLTSGRDSSYNEQFF	NA	TRBV4-1	TRBJ2-1	TRBD2
TGTGCCAGCAGCTTTTCCGGGACAGGGGCTACTGAAGCTTTCTTT	CASSFSGTGATEAFF	NA	TRBV7-8	TRBJ1-1	TRBD1
TGTGCCAGCAGTGAGGACAGCTCCTACAATGAGCAGTTCTTC	CASSEDSSYNEQFF	NA	TRBV6-4	TRBJ2-1	NA
TGCGCCAGCAGCTCCGGACTAGCACGAGAGACCCAGTACTTC	CASSSGLARETQYF	NA	TRBV10-2	TRBJ2-5	TRBD2
TGTGCCAGCAGCTTAGGCGTTATTTCTAGCTCTGAAGCTTTCTTT	CASSLGVISSSEAFF	NA	TRBV7-3	TRBJ1-1	NA
TGTGCCAGCAGTTTGTGGACAGGGGAGGGCAATGAGCAGTTCTTC	CASSLWTGEGNEQFF	once	TRBV27	TRBJ2-1	TRBD1
TGTGCCAGCAGCCAGCAACTGGCGGAATACTCCTACAATGAGCAGTTCTTC	CASSQQLAEYSYNEQFF	NA	TRBV5-4	TRBJ2-1	NA
TGCGCCAGCAGCTTGATCGGACAGAATGAAGCTTTCTTT	CASSLIGQNEAFF	once	TRBV5-1	TRBJ1-1	NA
TGCGCCAGCAGCCAAGGGCGGAGCGGCGCAGATACGCAGTATTTT	CASSQGRSGADTQYF	NA	TRBV4-3	TRBJ2-3	NA
TGTGCCAGTAGTATAGATCTCAATGAGCAGTTCTTC	CASSIDLNEQFF	NA	TRBV19	TRBJ2-1	NA
TGTGCCAGCAGCCGTCGACTAGCGGGAGGGCCGTGGGACACAGATACGCAGTATTTT	CASSRRLAGGPWDTDTQYF	NA	TRBV4-2	TRBJ2-3	TRBD2
TGTGCCAGCAGCCAAGTCAGGCCCGGGGAGCTGTTTTTT	CASSQVRPGELFF	NA	TRBV14	TRBJ2-2	NA
TGTGCCAGCAGCTTCGGCAGGGCGGTAGCTGGGGCCAACGTCCTGACTTTC	CASSFGRAVAGANVLTF	NA	TRBV5-5	TRBJ2-6	NA
TGTGCCAGCAGCCGACAGGCCGCCTACGAGCAGTACTTC	CASSRQAAYEQYF	NA	TRBV7-6	TRBJ2-7	NA
TGTGCCATTCAGGAGGAGGCAGGGGGTTACGGCTACACCTTC	CAIQEEAGGYGYTF	NA	TRBV10-3	TRBJ1-2	TRBD1
TGTGCCAGTAGTATGGGGCCCTACGAGCAGTACTTC	CASSMGPYEQYF	NA	TRBV19	TRBJ2-7	NA
TGTGCCAGCAGCTTATCCTTAGCGGGGGCTTACAATGAGCAGTTCTTC	CASSLSLAGAYNEQFF	NA	TRBV7-8	TRBJ2-1	TRBD2
TGTGCCAGCAGCTTAGGCACCAGGGACTTCCTCTCCTACGAGCAGTACTTC	CASSLGTRDFLSYEQYF	NA	TRBV11-2	TRBJ2-7	NA
TGTGCCAGCTCGCACAGGGCCTCCGAGCAGTACTTC	CASSHRASEQYF	NA	TRBV27	TRBJ2-7	NA
TGTGCCAGCAGCTTAGGCTACAGGGCCAGCACAGATACGCAGTATTTT	CASSLGYRASTDTQYF	NA	TRBV7-3	TRBJ2-3	NA
TGTGCCACCAGCAGGGGACAGGGGGGAGCCTACGAGCAGTACTTC	CATSRGQGGAYEQYF	once	TRBV15	TRBJ2-7	TRBD1
TGCAGCGTTGTAGTTACAGACCTTAACACCATATATTTT	CSVVVTDLNTIYF	NA	TRBV29-1	TRBJ1-3	NA